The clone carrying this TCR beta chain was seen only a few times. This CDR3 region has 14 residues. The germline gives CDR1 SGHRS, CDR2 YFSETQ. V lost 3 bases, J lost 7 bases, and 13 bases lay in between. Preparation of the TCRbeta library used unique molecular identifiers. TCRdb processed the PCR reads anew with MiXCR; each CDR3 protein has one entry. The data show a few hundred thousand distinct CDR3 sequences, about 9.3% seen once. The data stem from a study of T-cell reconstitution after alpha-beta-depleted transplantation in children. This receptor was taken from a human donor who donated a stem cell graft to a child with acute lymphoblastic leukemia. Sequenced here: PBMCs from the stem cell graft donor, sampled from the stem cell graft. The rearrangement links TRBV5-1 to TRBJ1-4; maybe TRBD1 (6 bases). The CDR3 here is CASSSQGLGEKLFF. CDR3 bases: TGCGCCAGCAGCTCACAGGGTTTGGGTGAAAAACTGTTTTTT.